Listed here are 29 T cell receptor beta chains from one sample, sequenced in a study of shared clonotypes between healthy human individuals. Generated by immunoSEQ multiplex PCR, the TCRdb table keeps only in-frame clones and is missing some. Among around 1.5 million clones listed, 95% to 99% were seen once. Material: naive CD4+ T cells sorted from blood. Subset in this sample: CD45RA+ positively selected. The receptors derive from a man younger than 40 in good health.

The V and J genes are TRBV10-3 and TRBJ1-4; 7 bases are shared with TRBD1. Germline loops: CDR1 ENHRY, CDR2 SYGVKD. Germline trimming cut 0 bases from V and 3 bases from J; bases unmatched to any gene: 4. CDR3 size: 16 residues. CDR3 nucleotide sequence: TGTGCCATCAGTGAGTCGATGCAGGGGGCTAATGAAAAACTGTTTTTT. Translating it yields CAISESMQGANEKLFF.

This chain connects TRBV6-4 to TRBJ2-5; 8 bases map to TRBD1. Trimming cost V 5 bases and J 4 bases; bases outside gene matches: 3. The CDR3 consists of 13 residues. Germline V lookup: CDR1 MRHNA, CDR2 SNTAGT. CDR3 bases: TGTGCCAGCAGTTTAGGACAGGGAGAGACCCAGTACTTC. Residues: CASSLGQGETQYF.

The V and J genes are TRBV4-3 and TRBJ2-7; D might be TRBD1 or TRBD2, each matching 5 bases. The V gene lost 0 bases and the J gene lost 5 bases, with 17 bases spanning the gap. CDR1 is LGHNA and CDR2 is YSLEER in the germline V gene. The CDR3 extends over 16 amino acids. CDR3 amino acids: CASSQDTNLLGDEQYF. The CDR3 region has the DNA TGCGCCAGCAGCCAAGATACTAATTTGTTGGGGGACGAGCAGTACTTC.

This clone was seen only once. The chain uses TRBV12-5 and TRBJ2-3, with D perhaps matching TRBD1 or TRBD2 (5 bases each). In germline, CDR1 is LGHNT, CDR2 FRNRAP. The CDR3 has 14 residues. Trimming removed 1 base at V and 9 bases at J, with 14 bases between. As DNA, the CDR3 is TGTGCTAGTGGTTTGGGTTCTACCGGGGACACGCAGTATTTT. Encoded protein: CASGLGSTGDTQYF.

This sequence joins TRBV18 and TRBJ1-1, with D perhaps TRBD1 (5 bases). This CDR3 is 15 amino acids long. The germline V gene encodes CDR1 KGHSH and CDR2 LQKENI. V was clipped by 1 base and J by 1 base, with 10 bases between them. CDR3 DNA: TGTGCCAGCTCACCACGAGTACAGGAGAACACTGAAGCTTTCTTT. It translates to CASSPRVQENTEAFF.

The chain has TRBV11-2 and TRBJ1-5; D is perhaps TRBD1 (5 bases). Germline CDR1 reads SGHAT; CDR2 reads FQNNGV. This CDR3 has 14 residues. Trimming left V 2 bases short and J 1 base short, with 6 bases between. The CDR3, as DNA: TGTGCCAGCAGCTTACGGGACAGCAATCAGCCCCAGCATTTT. Its translation is CASSLRDSNQPQHF.

The chain links TRBV28 to TRBJ2-5; TRBD1 might be the D (6 bases). The CDR3 covers 14 residues. CDR1 and CDR2 from the germline V gene are MDHEN and SYDVKM. The V end was cut by 9 bases, the J end by 3 bases, with 17 bases between. The CDR3 nucleotides are TGTGCCAGTAGGCCCGGGACACACAAAGAGACCCAGTACTTC. This translates into CASRPGTHKETQYF. The full variable domain, in which reference TRBV28 and TRBJ2-5 provide the parts outside the CDR3, is DVKVTQSSRYLVKRTGEKVFLECVQDMDHENMFWYRQDPGLGLRLIYFSYDVKMKEKGDIPEGYSVSREKKERFSLILESASTNQTSMYLCASRPGTHKETQYFGPGTRLLVL.

The CDR3 sequence is CASSASGWTDTQYF. The DNA of the CDR3 is TGTGCCAGCTCGGCTAGCGGGTGGACAGATACGCAGTATTTT. The V gene is TRBV6-1, the J gene TRBJ2-3; 8 bases are shared with TRBD2. The CDR3 runs to 14 residues. V trimming: 8 bases; J trimming: 3 bases; junction bases outside the gene matches: 7. Germline CDR1 is MNHNS and CDR2 is SASEGT.

This chain joins TRBV5-4 and TRBJ1-4; D is perhaps TRBD1 (5 bases). Germline-derived CDR1 and CDR2 are SGHNT and YYREEE (reference sequence). V was shortened by 0 bases and J by 4 bases, with 13 bases between the two germline ends. The CDR3 contains 16 residues. The CDR3 reads CASSLVGAGSNEKLFF. The CDR3 nucleotides read TGTGCCAGCAGCTTGGTAGGGGCTGGTAGTAATGAAAAACTGTTTTTT.

For this clone: Other DNA sequences in this sample translate to the same CDR3. The chain joins TRBV5-1 to TRBJ2-1; D is uncertain. Trimming took 0 bases from V and 7 from J, leaving 5 bases between them. Germline V CDR1 and CDR2: SGHRS, YFSETQ. This CDR3 contains 12 residues. CDR3 sequence reads: CASSLGDNEQFF. CDR3 DNA: TGCGCCAGCAGCTTGGGCGATAATGAGCAGTTCTTC.

This chain uses TRBV19 with TRBJ2-6, with unresolved D. Germline CDR1 is LNHDA and CDR2 is SQIVND (reference sequence). Trimming took off 7 bases at V and 0 bases at J, with 10 bases between the two ends. This CDR3 region has 15 residues. The CDR3 region is CASTNEHSGANVLTF. In nucleotides, the CDR3 is TGTGCCAGTACTAACGAACACTCTGGGGCCAACGTCCTGACTTTC.

This sequence joins TRBV19 and TRBJ1-5; D not certain. V dropped 2 bases and J dropped 0 bases, with 20 bases sitting between them. There are 19 residues in the CDR3. Germline CDR1 and CDR2: LNHDA and SQIVND (reference sequence). The CDR3: CASSISGPPPGYSNQPQHF. The CDR3 DNA is TGTGCCAGTAGTATATCCGGTCCACCCCCTGGATATAGCAATCAGCCCCAGCATTTT.

The genes are TRBV19 and TRBJ2-7; possibly TRBD2 for D (6 bases). Looked up from germline, CDR1 is LNHDA and CDR2 is SQIVND (reference sequence). The length of the CDR3 is 13 residues. V was clipped by 4 bases and J by 4 bases, with 11 bases between them. The DNA for the CDR3 is TGTGCCAGTAGTACGGCGGGAAGGTACGAGCAGTACTTC. This sequence encodes CASSTAGRYEQYF. Using reference TRBV19 and TRBJ2-7 for the parts outside the CDR3, the full variable domain is DGGITQSPKYLFRKEGQNVTLSCEQNLNHDAMYWYRQDPGQGLRLIYYSQIVNDFQKGDIAEGYSVSREKKESFPLTVTSAQKNPTAFYLCASSTAGRYEQYFGPGTRLTVT.

The chain uses TRBV11-1 and TRBJ1-3, with D perhaps matching TRBD1 (6 bases). The CDR3 runs 15 residues. Germline CDR1 and CDR2: SGHAT and FQDESV (reference sequence). Trimming cost V 4 bases and J 0 bases, with 10 bases left between them. CDR3: CASSWTDSSGNTIYF. As DNA, the CDR3 is TGTGCCAGCAGCTGGACAGACTCCTCTGGAAACACCATATATTTT.

V usage is TRBV7-2 and J usage is TRBJ2-3; D is possibly TRBD2 (6 bases). From germline, CDR1 is SGHTA and CDR2 FQGNSA. The CDR3 runs 17 residues. V was cut by 3 bases and J by 0 bases, with 16 bases left in between. The CDR3 coding sequence is TGTGCCAGCAGCTTGGTTGGGACTTCTTTGAGCACAGATACGCAGTATTTT. Protein: CASSLVGTSLSTDTQYF.

The rearrangement uses TRBV6-5 and TRBJ2-1; 10 bases map to TRBD2. Germline V lookup: CDR1 MNHEY, CDR2 SVGAGI. V trimming: 8 bases; J trimming: 0 bases; junction bases outside the gene matches: 1. CDR3 size: 14 residues. This CDR3 is CASGLAASYNEQFF. The CDR3 DNA reads as TGTGCCAGCGGACTAGCGGCCTCCTACAATGAGCAGTTCTTC.

The V call is TRBV4-1, the J call TRBJ2-7; D not resolved. The CDR3 is 11 amino acids. Between the trimmed V and J ends, which lost 1 base and 5 bases, there was a span of 3 bases. Germline CDR1 reads MGHRA; CDR2 reads YSYEKL. CDR3 region: CASSQVNEQYF. Here the CDR3 DNA reads TGCGCCAGCAGCCAAGTCAACGAGCAGTACTTC.

This chain uses TRBV19 with TRBJ2-1; TRBD2 matches 7 bases. Germline assignment: CDR1 LNHDA and CDR2 SQIVND (reference sequence). CDR3 length: 15 amino acids. V gave up 5 bases and J gave up 7 bases; unmatched junction bases: 11. The chain's CDR3 is CASSLHLAGPNEQFF. In nucleotides, the CDR3 is TGTGCCAGTAGTCTCCACTTAGCGGGTCCGAATGAGCAGTTCTTC.

The chain has TRBV5-4 and TRBJ2-1, with D unclear. The CDR3 loop spans 17 amino acids. The V end lost 2 bases, the J end lost 6 bases, and 21 bases lay between the germline ends. Per the germline V gene, CDR1 is SGHNT and CDR2 is YYREEE (reference sequence). DNA for the CDR3: TGTGCCAGCAGCTTACCGGCCAGTCGGGCTATGATCAATGAGCAGTTCTTC. Its protein is CASSLPASRAMINEQFF.

The chain couples TRBV28 to TRBJ2-3; D is perhaps TRBD2 (6 bases). From germline, CDR1 is MDHEN and CDR2 SYDVKM. This CDR3 is built from 12 residues. The V gene lost 5 bases and the J gene lost 4 bases, with 7 bases spanning the gap. CDR3 region: CASSRLADTQYF. CDR3 nucleotide sequence: TGTGCCAGCAGTCGACTAGCAGATACGCAGTATTTT.

The table lists this clone with a few counts. Other DNA sequences in the sample encode the same CDR3. The chain links TRBV5-4 to TRBJ1-1, with TRBD1 matching 7 bases. Unmatched junction bases numbered 2, after V lost 3 bases and J lost 0 bases. The CDR3 runs 14 residues. Germline V lookup: CDR1 SGHNT, CDR2 YYREEE (reference sequence). CDR3 loop: CASSSGQMNTEAFF. The CDR3 bases are TGTGCCAGCAGCTCGGGACAGATGAACACTGAAGCTTTCTTT.

The genes are TRBV7-6 and TRBJ2-7, with D possibly being TRBD1 or TRBD2 (6 bases each). This CDR3 region has 13 residues. V lost 5 bases, J lost 6 bases, and 14 bases lay in between. The germline V gene encodes CDR1 SGHVS and CDR2 FNYEAQ. CDR3 region: CASSGIQGGEQYF. The CDR3 region has the DNA TGTGCCAGCAGCGGCATACAGGGAGGCGAGCAGTACTTC. The entire variable domain, with the rest obtained from reference TRBV7-6 and TRBJ2-7, is as follows: GAGVSQSPRYKVTKRGQDVALRCDPISGHVSLYWYRQALGQGPEFLTYFNYEAQQDKSGLPNDRFSAERPEGSISTLTIQRTEQRDSAMYRCASSGIQGGEQYFGPGTRLTVT.

The chain is built from TRBV28 and TRBJ1-2; D remains unclear. The CDR3 has 12 amino acids. The V gene lost 2 bases and the J gene lost 8 bases, with 9 bases spanning the gap. Germline V gene lookup returns CDR1 MDHEN and CDR2 SYDVKM. Written as DNA, the CDR3 is TGTGCCAGCAGTTTACGGGCGCGGGGCTACACCTTC. Protein product: CASSLRARGYTF.

With respect to this clone: The conserved phenylalanine or tryptophan normally closing the CDR3 is absent here, so this likely arose from a read error. The chain uses TRBV6-1 and TRBJ2-7; D possibly uses TRBD1 or TRBD2 (5 bases each). This CDR3 has 16 residues. Trimming took 3 bases from V and 3 from J, leaving 18 bases between them. Per the germline V gene, CDR1 is MNHNS and CDR2 is SASEGT. The CDR3 sequence is CASSDRERGNFYEQYL. The CDR3 DNA reads as TGTGCCAGCAGTGACAGGGAGCGAGGGAACTTCTACGAGCAGTACTTA.

J is TRBJ2-7 and V is TRBV5-4, with 8 bases that match TRBD2. J was trimmed by 3 bases and V by 1 base; bases with no gene match: 3. The CDR3 is made up of 14 amino acids. Germline CDR1 reads SGHNT; CDR2 reads YYREEE (reference sequence). The CDR3 DNA is TGTGCCAGCAGCTTGAATAGCGGGGTCTACGAGCAGTACTTC. It translates to CASSLNSGVYEQYF.

The chain combines TRBV18 with TRBJ2-7; 7 bases agree with TRBD1. With 4 bases clipped from V and 2 bases from J, the junction kept 11 bases outside the gene matches. Looked up from germline, CDR1 is KGHSH and CDR2 is LQKENI. This CDR3 is 16 amino acids long. CDR3 residues: CASSLGGDRVPYEQYF. CDR3 coding DNA: TGTGCCAGCTCACTGGGTGGGGACAGAGTTCCCTACGAGCAGTACTTC. The full variable domain, completed using reference TRBV18 and TRBJ2-7, is NAGVMQNPRHLVRRRGQEARLRCSPMKGHSHVYWYRQLPEEGLKFMVYLQKENIIDESGMPKERFSAEFPKEGPSILRIQQVVRGDSAAYFCASSLGGDRVPYEQYFGPGTRLTVT.

The genes are TRBV20-1 and TRBJ1-2, with D unresolved. The germline V gene has CDR1 DFQATT and CDR2 SNEGSKA (reference sequence). V was shortened by 4 bases and J by 4 bases, with 7 bases between the two germline ends. The CDR3 sequence is 11 residues long. The CDR3 bases are TGCAGTGCTACAGACCTCTATGGCTACACCTTC. Encoded protein: CSATDLYGYTF.

The rearrangement joins TRBV6-6 to TRBJ2-1; 12 positions match TRBD2. Looked up from germline, CDR1 is MNHNY and CDR2 is SVGAGI (reference sequence). J gave up 10 bases and V 8 bases, and 9 bases lay outside the gene matches. This CDR3 has 14 amino acids. The CDR3 spells CASSGTSGPREQFF. The CDR3 DNA reads as TGTGCCAGCTCGGGGACTAGCGGGCCGAGGGAGCAGTTCTTC.

The CDR3 region is CASSLQGQGVHSAGEQFF. CDR3 bases: TGCGCCAGCAGCTTGCAGGGACAGGGGGTCCATTCAGCGGGTGAGCAGTTCTTC. The chain couples TRBV5-1 to TRBJ2-1, with 11 bases aligning to TRBD1. The CDR3 runs 18 residues. Germline CDR1 and CDR2: SGHRS and YFSETQ. The J segment lost 9 bases and the V segment lost 1 base, leaving 15 bases of the junction unmatched.